A single sample gave rise to the 4 T cell receptor beta chains below, sequenced in a study of identical twins. TCRdb ran MiXCR on the 5' RACE reads and lists one entry per CDR3 protein. The table has about 280,000 distinct CDR3 sequences, around 8.8% seen once. A further study also used this sample, focusing on yellow fever vaccine responses in identical twins.

Sequenced input: memory (CD45RO+) T cells sorted from blood. Source of these receptors: a woman in her late teens or twenties in good health.

The chain links TRBV7-3 to TRBJ2-1, with TRBD2 matching over 10 bases. V was clipped by 3 bases and J by 8 bases; unmatched bases: 7. CDR1 SGHTA and CDR2 FQGTGA come from the germline V gene. CDR3 length equals 15 residues. This chain's CDR3 is CASSFQAGGGDEQFF. In DNA form, the CDR3 reads TGTGCCAGCAGCTTCCAAGCGGGAGGGGGGGATGAGCAGTTCTTC.

A few counts support this clonotype. The chain has TRBV20-1 and TRBJ2-3, with 13 bases lining up with TRBD2. With V trimmed by 3 bases and J by 6 bases, 3 bases remained unmatched. The length of the CDR3 is 14 residues. Germline CDR1 DFQATT, CDR2 SNEGSKA (reference sequence). The CDR3 DNA is TGCAGTGCTAGGGCGACTAGCGGGGGGGATACGCAGTATTTT. Translation: CSARATSGGDTQYF.

There are many counts of this clonotype. The chain recombines TRBV5-7 with TRBJ2-1, with TRBD2 identical over 9 bases. TRBV5-7 is marked as an open reading frame, function uncertain. The CDR3 runs 14 residues. The V and J ends lost 4 bases and 6 bases, in that order; junction bases with no gene match: 5. CDR3 amino acids: CASSAGLAGNEQFF. In DNA, the CDR3 is TGTGCCAGCAGCGCGGGACTAGCAGGCAATGAGCAGTTCTTC.

This clonotype has more than one count but fewer than ten. The gene calls are TRBV4-1 and TRBJ2-3; 10 bases line up with TRBD2. CDR1 is MGHRA and CDR2 is YSYEKL in the germline V gene. Trimming took 4 bases from V and 6 from J; bases not matched to a gene: 19. The CDR3 loop spans 19 amino acids. The CDR3 protein is CASSPILAGGYNKRDTQYF. The CDR3 DNA is TGCGCCAGCAGCCCCATCTTAGCGGGGGGCTATAATAAAAGGGATACGCAGTATTTT.